This T cell receptor beta chain was observed in a study of blood T cells in healthy people across ages. With a J-beta primer mix and a sample-barcoded 5' primer, a second PCR ran about 6 to 11 cycles. Every cDNA molecule carried a tag from a template-switch adaptor bearing 12 random nucleotides. MiXCR, run by TCRdb on the 5' RACE reads, gives a single entry per CDR3 protein. In the table there are 760,000 or so distinct CDR3 sequences, around 25% of which are singletons. General observations from the study: PBMC samples, being unsorted, prevented any conclusive comparison of naive and antigen-experienced cells.

From germline, CDR1 is SQVTM and CDR2 ANQGSEA. This CDR3 has 11 amino acids. In its sample, this clonotype was seen a few times. Its antigen remains unidentified. These data also featured in a second study, about T cells of mothers and their children.

This sequence joins TRBV29-1 and TRBJ1-4; no definite D call. Sequenced material: blood. This receptor was identified in a boy between 10 and 17 years old in good health. The CDR3 reads CSYATGEKLFF. The CDR3 bases are TGCAGTTATGCGACGGGTGAAAAACTGTTTTTT.